Listed here are 26 T cell receptor beta chains from one sample, sequenced in a study of human T cells and chemical hapten exposure. Time point denoted: pre-sensitization, week 0. Treatment meaning: therapeutic diphenylcyclopropenone sensitization with weekly scalp DPC. In TCRdb, the RACE reads were re-called with MiXCR into one record per CDR3 protein. The sample records some 110,000 distinct CDR3 sequences, 12% being singletons. The sequenced sample was whole blood, obtained in connection with sensitization to the hapten diphenylcyclopropenone (DPC). Every receptor here comes from a woman aged 45-60 years with alopecia areata. Some clones in this sample may be carry-over from other donors' samples.

The chain joins TRBV6-6 to TRBJ2-1; 7 positions match TRBD2. V lost 6 bases to trimming and J lost 2 bases; unmatched junction nucleotides: 7. Germline V CDR1 and CDR2: MNHNY, SVGAGI (reference sequence). There are 15 residues in the CDR3. CDR3 bases: TGTGCCAGCAGCCCGCTAGCGGTTACCTACAATGAGCAGTTCTTC. Residues: CASSPLAVTYNEQFF.

This clonotype occurred many times. V usage is TRBV11-2 and J usage is TRBJ2-4, with a tentative D call TRBD2 (6 bases). This CDR3 spans 16 amino acids. Germline CDR1 reads SGHAT; CDR2 reads FQNNGV. V was pared by 2 bases and J by 2 bases, with 13 bases between. CDR3: CASSLLSGGTKNIQYF. The CDR3 DNA sequence: TGTGCCAGCAGCTTACTCTCAGGAGGGACCAAAAACATTCAGTACTTC.

This clonotype occurred many times. V usage is TRBV4-1 and J usage is TRBJ1-3; TRBD1 matches at 8 bases. CDR1 and CDR2 from the germline V gene are MGHRA and YSYEKL. The CDR3 runs to 14 residues. The ends lost 4 bases at V and 2 bases at J; junction bases unmatched: 1. The CDR3 coding sequence is TGCGCCAGCAGCCCGGACAGGGCTGGAAACACCATATATTTT. It yields the protein CASSPDRAGNTIYF.

This chain uses TRBV9 with TRBJ1-5; possibly TRBD1 for D (5 bases). Trimming took 0 bases from V and 4 from J, leaving 8 bases between them. The CDR3 totals 14 residues. Germline V gene data show CDR1 as SGDLS and CDR2 as YYNGEE. The CDR3 DNA reads TGTGCCAGCAGCGTAGGCGGGGGGAATCAGCCCCAGCATTTT. Protein sequence: CASSVGGGNQPQHF.

A few counts support this clonotype. The V call is TRBV12-3 or TRBV12-4, the J call TRBJ1-1; TRBD1 matches 11 bases. With V trimmed by 6 bases and J by 3 bases, 3 bases remained unmatched. This CDR3 comprises 14 residues. CDR3 protein: CASSQGQGDTEAFF. CDR3 DNA sequence: TGTGCCAGCAGCCAGGGACAGGGGGACACTGAAGCTTTCTTT.

The V gene is TRBV28, the J gene TRBJ2-7; D may be TRBD1 (7 bases). The CDR3 covers 11 residues. The germline V gene has CDR1 MDHEN and CDR2 SYDVKM. The ends were cut back, 8 bases at V and 3 bases at J, with 8 bases in the middle. The CDR3 spells CASQGGYEQYF. The DNA of the CDR3 is TGTGCCAGCCAGGGGGGCTACGAGCAGTACTTC.

This clonotype came up a few times. The chain combines TRBV4-1 with TRBJ2-2; TRBD1 agrees at 10 bases. Germline values: CDR1 MGHRA, CDR2 YSYEKL. Unmatched junction bases numbered 14, after V lost 6 bases and J lost 13 bases. The CDR3 totals 15 residues. The CDR3, as DNA: TGCGCCAGCAGTCAAACGACAGGGGGCATCCATGCGCTGTTTTTT. As protein: CASSQTTGGIHALFF.

The sample holds a few counts of this clonotype. The chain employs TRBV18 and TRBJ1-2; D not certain. The germline V gene encodes CDR1 KGHSH and CDR2 LQKENI. The CDR3 contains 13 residues. V lost 3 bases to trimming and J lost 2 bases, with 7 bases between them. For the CDR3, the DNA is TGTGCCAGCTCACCCGGTTGGAACTATGGCTACACCTTC. Translated: CASSPGWNYGYTF.

The chain has TRBV5-1 and TRBJ2-7; TRBD1 is a possible D gene (7 bases). The CDR3 totals 17 residues. The germline V gene encodes CDR1 SGHRS and CDR2 YFSETQ. V lost 0 bases and J 1 base, leaving 17 bases between the germline ends. CDR3 region: CASSLALAGGKSYEQYF. CDR3 nucleotides: TGCGCCAGCAGCTTGGCCCTAGCAGGGGGGAAATCCTACGAGCAGTACTTC.

The sample holds many counts of this clonotype. CDR3 coding DNA: TGTGCCAGCAGTGAATCGTCGACAACTAATGAAAAACTGTTTTTT. Its translation: CASSESSTTNEKLFF. The gene calls are TRBV6-1 and TRBJ1-4, with D uncertain. CDR1 and CDR2 from the germline V gene are MNHNS and SASEGT. This CDR3 is built from 15 residues. Trimming removed 2 bases from V and 0 bases from J, with 7 bases in between.

This clonotype was seen a handful of times. The chain carries TRBV4-1 and TRBJ1-5; no clear D. Trimming removed 1 base at V and 5 bases at J, with 6 bases between. The length of the CDR3 is 13 residues. The germline gives CDR1 MGHRA, CDR2 YSYEKL. The CDR3: CASSQAQDQPQHF. The CDR3 nucleotides are TGCGCCAGCAGCCAAGCGCAAGATCAGCCCCAGCATTTT.

This clonotype occurred a few times. The rearrangement uses TRBV5-6 and TRBJ2-5; 8 bases map to TRBD1. The ends lost 0 bases at V and 5 bases at J; junction bases unmatched: 3. The length of the CDR3 is 14 residues. The germline gives CDR1 SGHDT, CDR2 YYEEEE. The CDR3 coding sequence is TGTGCCAGCAGCTTGGAGGACAGGGTCGAGACCCAGTACTTC. Protein sequence: CASSLEDRVETQYF.

This clonotype was picked up many times. This chain links TRBV18 with TRBJ2-7; perhaps TRBD1 as D (5 bases). The length of the CDR3 is 15 residues. The V gene lost 3 bases and the J gene lost 2 bases, with 14 bases spanning the gap. Germline V gene lookup returns CDR1 KGHSH and CDR2 LQKENI. The CDR3 DNA follows: TGTGCCAGCTCACCGAGGAACAGGTACCCCTACGAGCAGTACTTC. Translation gives CASSPRNRYPYEQYF.

The rearrangement links TRBV15 to TRBJ2-1; 9 nucleotides agree with TRBD1. Germline lookup yields CDR1 LNHNV and CDR2 YYDKDF (reference sequence). Trimming cost V 0 bases and J 7 bases; bases outside gene matches: 7. This CDR3 is 16 amino acids long. Written as DNA, the CDR3 is TGTGCCACCAGCAGAGATGGGCCGGACAGGGGAAATGAGCAGTTCTTC. Translation: CATSRDGPDRGNEQFF.

This clonotype was counted a few times. The CDR3 nucleotides are TGTGCCAGCAGGCGGACCACAGGCCGAATCAATACGCAGTATTTT. It encodes CASRRTTGRINTQYF. This chain links TRBV14 with TRBJ2-3; the D gene is possibly TRBD1 (5 bases). The length of the CDR3 is 15 residues. The V and J ends lost 6 bases and 7 bases respectively, with 20 bases between them. Germline values: CDR1 SGHDN, CDR2 FVKESK.

This chain joins TRBV12-3 or TRBV12-4 and TRBJ1-1; possibly TRBD1 for D (6 bases). V was cut by 6 bases and J by 7 bases, with 12 bases left in between. This CDR3 contains 12 residues. CDR3 bases: TGTGCCAGCAGACCCCAGGGACATGAAGCTTTCTTT. Protein: CASRPQGHEAFF.

The gene calls are TRBV29-1 and TRBJ1-1, with 7 bases aligning to TRBD1. Germline CDR1 and CDR2: SQVTM and ANQGSEA. There are 13 residues in the CDR3. V lost 4 bases and J lost 1; bases outside the gene matches: 3. The CDR3 loop reads CSVANRGNTEAFF. In DNA form, the CDR3 reads TGCAGCGTTGCCAACAGGGGGAACACTGAAGCTTTCTTT.

The V and J genes are TRBV28 and TRBJ1-4; D call uncertain. With 10 bases removed from V and 5 bases from J, the gap between germline ends came to 11 bases. The CDR3 has 12 amino acids. From germline, CDR1 is MDHEN and CDR2 SYDVKM. The CDR3 spells CATSLNNEKLFF. Here the CDR3 DNA reads TGTGCCACCTCTCTAAACAATGAAAAACTGTTTTTT.

The CDR3 coding sequence is TGTGCCAGCAGTTCCTCCGGGACTAGCGGGGGGAACCGCAACAATGAGCAGTTCTTC. It translates to CASSSSGTSGGNRNNEQFF. The chain carries TRBV28 and TRBJ2-1; 15 bases match TRBD2. CDR3 length equals 19 residues. Germline loops: CDR1 MDHEN, CDR2 SYDVKM. V shed 4 bases and J 5 bases; nucleotides not matched to a gene: 12.

This clonotype was seen only a few times. The chain employs TRBV7-8 and TRBJ1-2; TRBD1 matches at 10 bases. This CDR3 spans 13 amino acids. Germline CDR1 SGHVS, CDR2 FQNEAQ. Trimming removed 4 bases from V and 6 bases from J; junction bases left unmatched: 2. In DNA, the CDR3 is TGTGCCAGCAGCTCGACAGGGGGCGATGGCTACACCTTC. It encodes CASSSTGGDGYTF.

This clonotype was detected ten times or more. The chain uses TRBV11-2 and TRBJ1-6, with D unclear. V shed 1 base and J shed 9 bases, with 10 bases lying between them. This CDR3 comprises 14 residues. CDR1 SGHAT and CDR2 FQNNGV come from the germline V gene. CDR3 amino acids: CASSLVRPSSPLHF. CDR3 bases: TGTGCCAGCAGCTTAGTCAGGCCGAGTTCACCCCTCCACTTT.

This clonotype was observed a handful of times. The CDR3 loop reads CASSPTGGPAEAFF. CDR3 in DNA: TGCGCCAGCAGCCCAACAGGTGGTCCCGCTGAAGCTTTCTTT. V usage is TRBV5-1 and J usage is TRBJ1-1, with a tentative D call TRBD1 (5 bases). Germline CDR1 SGHRS, CDR2 YFSETQ. The CDR3 length is 14 residues. Trimming took 4 bases from V and 6 from J, leaving 16 bases between them.

The sample holds a few counts of this clonotype. This chain joins TRBV20-1 and TRBJ2-7; D uncertain. CDR1 is DFQATT and CDR2 is SNEGSKA in the germline V gene (reference sequence). V lost 7 bases to trimming and J lost 0 bases, with 10 bases between them. The CDR3 sequence is 12 residues long. This CDR3 reads CSEGTDSYEQYF. DNA of the CDR3: TGCAGTGAGGGCACGGACTCCTACGAGCAGTACTTC.

V gene TRBV7-2 combines with J gene TRBJ2-1, with TRBD1 matching over 10 bases. The CDR3 length is 16 residues. J was trimmed by 3 bases and V by 5 bases; bases with no gene match: 7. Germline V gene lookup returns CDR1 SGHTA and CDR2 FQGNSA. The CDR3 reads CASSLDRDRGYNEQFF. CDR3 DNA sequence: TGTGCCAGCAGCCTCGACCGGGACAGGGGCTACAATGAGCAGTTCTTC.

The chain carries TRBV4-1 and TRBJ2-3; 8 bases align to TRBD2. V trimming: 0 bases; J trimming: 2 bases; junction bases outside the gene matches: 4. The CDR3 is made up of 16 amino acids. Germline V gene sequence: CDR1 MGHRA, CDR2 YSYEKL. The CDR3 spells CASSQDKAGATDTQYF. DNA for the CDR3: TGCGCCAGCAGCCAAGATAAAGCGGGGGCCACAGATACGCAGTATTTT.

This rearrangement joins TRBV7-2 to TRBJ2-1; D possibly corresponds to TRBD2 (5 bases). This CDR3 is 15 amino acids long. V lost 1 base to trimming and J lost 2 bases, with 9 bases between them. Germline values: CDR1 SGHTA, CDR2 FQGNSA. Here the CDR3 reads CASSLGQRTYNEQFF. In DNA, the CDR3 is TGTGCCAGCAGCTTAGGGCAGCGGACCTACAATGAGCAGTTCTTC.